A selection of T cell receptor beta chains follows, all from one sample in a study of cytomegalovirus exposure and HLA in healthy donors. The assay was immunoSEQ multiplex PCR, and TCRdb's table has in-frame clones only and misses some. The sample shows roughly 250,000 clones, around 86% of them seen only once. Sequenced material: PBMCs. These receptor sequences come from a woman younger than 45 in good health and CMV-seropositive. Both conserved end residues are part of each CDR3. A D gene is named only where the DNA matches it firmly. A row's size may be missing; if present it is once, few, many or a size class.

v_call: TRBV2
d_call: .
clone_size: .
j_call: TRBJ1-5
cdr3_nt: TGTGCCAGCAGTGAGCGTTCGTGGAATCAGCCCCAGCATTTT
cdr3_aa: CASSERSWNQPQHF

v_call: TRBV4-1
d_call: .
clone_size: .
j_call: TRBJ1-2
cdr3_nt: TGCGCCAGCAGCCAAGGGGAGGCCTCGGACACTGAAAACTATGGCTACACCTTC
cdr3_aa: CASSQGEASDTENYGYTF

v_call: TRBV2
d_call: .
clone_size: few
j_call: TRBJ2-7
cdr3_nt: TGTGCCAGCAGTCCCTCCACAGGGTTTTCCGAGCAGTACTTC
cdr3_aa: CASSPSTGFSEQYF

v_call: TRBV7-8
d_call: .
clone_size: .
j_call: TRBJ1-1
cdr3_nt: TGTGCCAGCAGCTCGACCTCGGACAGAGCCACTGAAGCTTTCTTT
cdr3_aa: CASSSTSDRATEAFF

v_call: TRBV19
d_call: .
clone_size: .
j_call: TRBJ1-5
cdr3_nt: TGTGCCAGTAGTATCCTGGTCCAGGTCCAGCCCCAGCATTTT
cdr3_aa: CASSILVQVQPQHF

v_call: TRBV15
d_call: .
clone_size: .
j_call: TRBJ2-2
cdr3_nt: TGTGCCACCAGCAGAGGGTTCGGGAGAGGCACCGGGGAGCTGTTTTTT
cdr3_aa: CATSRGFGRGTGELFF

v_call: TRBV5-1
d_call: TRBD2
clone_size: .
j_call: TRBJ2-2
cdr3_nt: TGCGCCAGCAGGATGCGGGGGGACACCGGGGAGCTGTTTTTT
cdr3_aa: CASRMRGDTGELFF

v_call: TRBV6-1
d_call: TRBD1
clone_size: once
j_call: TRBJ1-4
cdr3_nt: TGTGCCAGCAGTCCTCAGACAGGGGTTAATGAAAAACTGTTTTTT
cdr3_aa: CASSPQTGVNEKLFF

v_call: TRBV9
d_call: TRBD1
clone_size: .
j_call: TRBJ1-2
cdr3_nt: TGTGCCAGCAGCGTAGGGAGGGCTGGACAGGGGGCCGACTATGGCTACACCTTC
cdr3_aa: CASSVGRAGQGADYGYTF

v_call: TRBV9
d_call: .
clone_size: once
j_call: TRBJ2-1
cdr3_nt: TGTGCCAGCAGCGTAGCATTGGGTCGGGTGTATGAGCAGTTCTTC
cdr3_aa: CASSVALGRVYEQFF

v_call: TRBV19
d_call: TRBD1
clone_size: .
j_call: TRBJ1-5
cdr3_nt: TGTGCCAGTAGTGGACAGGTTAATCAGCCCCAGCATTTT
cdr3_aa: CASSGQVNQPQHF

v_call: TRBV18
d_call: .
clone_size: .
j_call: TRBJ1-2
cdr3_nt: TGTGCCAGCTCCGACGGGTCTAACTATGGCTACACCTTC
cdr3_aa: CASSDGSNYGYTF

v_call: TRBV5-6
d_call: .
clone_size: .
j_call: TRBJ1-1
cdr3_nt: TGTGCCAGCAGCCCGGGACTACTCAACACTGAAGCTTTCTTT
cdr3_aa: CASSPGLLNTEAFF

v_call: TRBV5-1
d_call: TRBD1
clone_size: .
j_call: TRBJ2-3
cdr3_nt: TGCGCCAGCAGCGACGGGACAGGGAGGGGAGATACGCAGTATTTT
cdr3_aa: CASSDGTGRGDTQYF

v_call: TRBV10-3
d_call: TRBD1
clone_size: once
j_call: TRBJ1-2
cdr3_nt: TGTGCCATCAGTGCTCCGGGACAGGGTTTCTATGGCTACACCTTC
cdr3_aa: CAISAPGQGFYGYTF

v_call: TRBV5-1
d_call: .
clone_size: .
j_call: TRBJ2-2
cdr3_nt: TGCGCCAGCAGCCCCGACTCGGGGGGCGCAAACGGGGAGCTGTTTTTT
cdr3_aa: CASSPDSGGANGELFF

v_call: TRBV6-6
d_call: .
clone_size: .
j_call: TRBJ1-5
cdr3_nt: TGTGCCAGCAGCGCAGACAGCCAAGCTCAGCCCCAGCATTTT
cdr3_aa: CASSADSQAQPQHF

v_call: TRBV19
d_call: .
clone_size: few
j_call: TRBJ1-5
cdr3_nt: TGTGCCAGTAGTATGGCGACAGCTAGCAATCAGCCCCAGCATTTT
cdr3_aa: CASSMATASNQPQHF

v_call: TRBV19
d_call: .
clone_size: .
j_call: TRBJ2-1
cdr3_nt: TGTGCCAGTAGTATCGACGGACAGGGAGGGAATGAGCAGTTCTTC
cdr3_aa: CASSIDGQGGNEQFF

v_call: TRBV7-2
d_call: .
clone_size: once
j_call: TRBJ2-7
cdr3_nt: TGTGCCAGCAGACGGCCGCTGGGGGCTTCCTACGAGCAGTACTTC
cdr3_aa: CASRRPLGASYEQYF

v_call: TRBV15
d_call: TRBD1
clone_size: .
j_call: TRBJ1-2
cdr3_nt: TGTGCCACCAGCGCAAGCAGACAGGGGGCTTTCTATGGCTACACCTTC
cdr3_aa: CATSASRQGAFYGYTF

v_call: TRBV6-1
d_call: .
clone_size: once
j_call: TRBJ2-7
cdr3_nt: TGTGCCAGCAGTGAAGGGGGGGGCCAACTTTACGAGCAGTACTTC
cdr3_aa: CASSEGGGQLYEQYF

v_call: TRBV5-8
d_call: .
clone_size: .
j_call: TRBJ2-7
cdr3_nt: TGTGCCAACCCTAAGACAGTCTATACCTACGAGCAGTACTTC
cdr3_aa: CANPKTVYTYEQYF

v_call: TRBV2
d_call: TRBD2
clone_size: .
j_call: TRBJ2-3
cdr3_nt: TGTGCCATCCCGGGACTAGCGTCCAACACAGATACGCAGTATTTT
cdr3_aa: CAIPGLASNTDTQYF

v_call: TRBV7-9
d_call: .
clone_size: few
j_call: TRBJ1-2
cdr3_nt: TGTGCCAGCAGCCGACCTGGTCAGGGCTATGGCTACACCTTC
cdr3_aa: CASSRPGQGYGYTF

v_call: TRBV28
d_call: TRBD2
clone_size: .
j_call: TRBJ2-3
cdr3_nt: TGTGCCAGCAGCCCGACTAGCGCGGGCACAGATACGCAGTATTTT
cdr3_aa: CASSPTSAGTDTQYF

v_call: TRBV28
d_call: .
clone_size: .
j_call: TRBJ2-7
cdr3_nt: TGTGCCAGCAGTCTAGGGGGTACCGAGCAGTACTTC
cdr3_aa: CASSLGGTEQYF

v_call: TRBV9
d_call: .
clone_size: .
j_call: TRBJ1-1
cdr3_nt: TGTGCCAGCAGCGTAGCAATGAACACTGAAGCTTTCTTT
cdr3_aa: CASSVAMNTEAFF

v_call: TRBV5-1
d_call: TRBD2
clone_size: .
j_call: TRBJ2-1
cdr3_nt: TGCGCCAGCAGCTCGAGGACTAGCGGAATTTACAATGAGCAGTTCTTC
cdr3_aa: CASSSRTSGIYNEQFF

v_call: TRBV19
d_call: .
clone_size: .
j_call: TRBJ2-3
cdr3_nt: TGTGCCAGTAGTATAGATCCTAGATCTCCGCAAGATACGCAGTATTTT
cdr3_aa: CASSIDPRSPQDTQYF

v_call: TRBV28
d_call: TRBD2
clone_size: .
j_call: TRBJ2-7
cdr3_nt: TGTGCCAGCAGTTCCAGCGGGGGCCTTGTTCAGCAGTACTTC
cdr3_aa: CASSSSGGLVQQYF

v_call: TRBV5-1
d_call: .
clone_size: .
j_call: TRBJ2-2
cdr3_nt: TGCGCCAGCAGCTTTGAAGGGAGGACCGGGGAGCTGTTTTTT
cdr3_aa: CASSFEGRTGELFF

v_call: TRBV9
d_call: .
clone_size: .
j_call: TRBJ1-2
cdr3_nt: TGTGCCAGCAGCGTAGCAACAGACCGTACTAACTATGGCTACACCTTC
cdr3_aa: CASSVATDRTNYGYTF

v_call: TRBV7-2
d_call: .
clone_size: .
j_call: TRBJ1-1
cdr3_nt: TGTGCCAGCAGCTTAGTTGGAGGGGCCAGCACTGAAGCTTTCTTT
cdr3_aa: CASSLVGGASTEAFF

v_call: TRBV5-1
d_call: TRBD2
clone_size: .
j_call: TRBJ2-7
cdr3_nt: TGCGCCAGCAGCTTGGCAGCGGGGTACGAGCAGTACTTC
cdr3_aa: CASSLAAGYEQYF

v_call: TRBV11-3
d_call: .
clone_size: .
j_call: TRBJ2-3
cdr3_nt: TGTGCCAGCAGCTGGGGGCCAGGCACAGATACGCAGTATTTT
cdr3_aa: CASSWGPGTDTQYF

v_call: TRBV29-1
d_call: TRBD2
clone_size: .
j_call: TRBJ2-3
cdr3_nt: TGCAGCGTTGATGGGACTAGCGGGAGCACAGATACGCAGTATTTT
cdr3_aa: CSVDGTSGSTDTQYF

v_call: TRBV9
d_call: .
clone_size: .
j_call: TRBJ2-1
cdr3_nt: TGTGCCAGCAGTCAGGACTCGCCGATTTATGAAGAGCAGTTCTTC
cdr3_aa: CASSQDSPIYEEQFF

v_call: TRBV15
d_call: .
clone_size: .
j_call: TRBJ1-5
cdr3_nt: TGTGCCACCAGCAGAGTGGCACGGGATCAGCCCCAGCATTTT
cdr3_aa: CATSRVARDQPQHF

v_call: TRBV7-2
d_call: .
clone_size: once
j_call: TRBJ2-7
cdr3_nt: TGTGCCAGCAGCTTAGATATGGAGTCCTACGAGCAGTACTTC
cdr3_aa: CASSLDMESYEQYF

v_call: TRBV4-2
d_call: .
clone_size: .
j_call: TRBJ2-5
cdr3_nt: TGTGCCAGCAGCCAAAGGGGAAAAACCCAAGAGACCCAGTACTTC
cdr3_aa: CASSQRGKTQETQYF

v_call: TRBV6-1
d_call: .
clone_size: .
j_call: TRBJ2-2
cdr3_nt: TGTGCCAGCAGTGTGGTAAGCGCGAACACCGGGGAGCTGTTTTTT
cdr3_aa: CASSVVSANTGELFF

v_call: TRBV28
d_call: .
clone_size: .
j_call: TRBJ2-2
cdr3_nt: TGTGCCAGCAGTTTACCTCTGGGACTGGTCGGGGAGCTGTTTTTT
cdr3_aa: CASSLPLGLVGELFF

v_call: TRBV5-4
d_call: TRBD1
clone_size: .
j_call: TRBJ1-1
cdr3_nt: TGTGCCAGCAGCACCATGGGGGACAGGGTTAGGAACACTGAAGCTTTCTTT
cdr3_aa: CASSTMGDRVRNTEAFF

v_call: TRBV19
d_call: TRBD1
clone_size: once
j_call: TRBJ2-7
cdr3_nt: TGTGCCAGTAGTCCGGGACAGAAATCCTACGAGCAGTACTTC
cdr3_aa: CASSPGQKSYEQYF

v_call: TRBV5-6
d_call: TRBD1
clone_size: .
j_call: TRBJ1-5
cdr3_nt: TGTGCCAGCAGCTTGGGGCAGGGGGATGGGCAGCCCCAGCATTTT
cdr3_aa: CASSLGQGDGQPQHF

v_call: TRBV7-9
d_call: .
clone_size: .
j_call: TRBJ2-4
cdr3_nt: TGTGCCAGCAGCTCGCAGGGAGGGGGCAAAAACATTCAGTACTTC
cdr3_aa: CASSSQGGGKNIQYF

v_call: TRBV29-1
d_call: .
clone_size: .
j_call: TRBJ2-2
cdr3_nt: TGCAGCGTCACCAGGGGCACCGGGGAGCTGTTTTTT
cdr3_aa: CSVTRGTGELFF

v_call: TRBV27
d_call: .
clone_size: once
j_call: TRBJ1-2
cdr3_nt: TGTGCCAGCAGTTTGGGAGGGGATGGCTATGGCTACACCTTC
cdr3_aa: CASSLGGDGYGYTF

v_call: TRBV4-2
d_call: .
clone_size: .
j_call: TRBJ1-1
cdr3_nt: TGTGCCAGCAGCCAATTGGGGGCGCGGGACACTGAAGCTTTCTTT
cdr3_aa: CASSQLGARDTEAFF

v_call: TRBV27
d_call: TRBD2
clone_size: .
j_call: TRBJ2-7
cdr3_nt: TGTGCCAGCAAAGTAGCGGGATCCTACGAGCAGTACTTC
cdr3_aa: CASKVAGSYEQYF

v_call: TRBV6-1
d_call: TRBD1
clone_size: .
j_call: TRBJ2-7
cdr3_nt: TGTGCCAGCAGTGAAATAGGACAGGGATCCTACGAGCAGTACTTC
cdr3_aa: CASSEIGQGSYEQYF